This T cell receptor beta chain was found in a study of blood T cell repertoires in COVID-19 (dated by TCRdb to 2020 to 2021). In the study overall: Samples from collaborators originated in the United States, Italy and Spain and spanned both the acute and convalescent phases of COVID-19. The prospective study material was composed of cDNA or gDNA derived from T cells, B-cell-depleted T cells, or PBMCs. Subjects who had been exposed to COVID-19, were actively infected with it, or had recovered from it provided the deeply sampled blood TCRbeta repertoires that made up the dataset. The repertoires were released in a freely available public database meant as a resource for research on the immune response to SARS-CoV-2. The samples were drawn from the first 160 participants of the ongoing ImmuneRACE study and from about 1,200 subjects provided by 6 global collaborators. A de-identified subject ID, COVID-19 status, age in years and sex were almost always included in the sample metadata. Where HLA class I and class II types were available, the types were taken from metadata supplied by the sample provider, not from assay-based typing. General conclusions and limits of the study: Clinical and demographic metadata were provided uncurated, with the amount varying by source and participant.

Each collaborating institution followed its own protocols to collect whole blood in K2EDTA tubes. Collaborator samples were shipped for TCRbeta analysis as frozen whole blood, isolated PBMCs, or DNA extracted from either sample type. Details on this clone: No antigen is known for it. There are no base qualities to consult, and no much larger clone falls within one base.

The immunoSEQ Assay, a bias-controlled multiplex PCR, was used to amplify TCRbeta CDR3 regions from genomic DNA. Turning to the authors' computational methods: Nucleated cell counts per sample were estimated from amplification of reference gene primers within the assay. Sequence reads were collapsed and filtered to measure the absolute abundance of every unique TCRbeta CDR3 rearrangement. For each sample, productive Simpson clonality was calculated as the square root of Simpson's diversity index over productive rearrangements. This is the immuneACCESS table as TCRdb keeps it, with only in-frame sequences that have V and J called. A part of the clones is gone; compared with another copy, unresolved V genes explain less than half, and the rest is unexplained. V, J and clone size are those of that table, while D and trimming were read from the DNA. For this sample the table gives 250,000 to 350,000 clones, of which 80% to 90% were detected only once. The top ten constitute 2.5% to 3% of the sample.

V is cut by 0 bases and J by 9 bases, and the space between the germline ends is 9 bases. CDR1 MGHRA and CDR2 YSYEKL were looked up in the germline V gene. The CDR3 holds 13 amino acids from the cysteine to the phenylalanine. The read is trimmed to its CDR3 DNA, 39 bases read in frame from base 1. This receptor was obtained from a woman aged 30 to 39 with active or convalescent COVID-19. Sequenced material: peripheral blood. Here the chain combines TRBV4-1 and TRBJ1-5, with the D gene not confidently named. The DNA reads TGCGCCAGCAGCCAAGATCCTAGATTGCCCCAGCATTTT. Translated, this gives CASSQDPRLPQHF.